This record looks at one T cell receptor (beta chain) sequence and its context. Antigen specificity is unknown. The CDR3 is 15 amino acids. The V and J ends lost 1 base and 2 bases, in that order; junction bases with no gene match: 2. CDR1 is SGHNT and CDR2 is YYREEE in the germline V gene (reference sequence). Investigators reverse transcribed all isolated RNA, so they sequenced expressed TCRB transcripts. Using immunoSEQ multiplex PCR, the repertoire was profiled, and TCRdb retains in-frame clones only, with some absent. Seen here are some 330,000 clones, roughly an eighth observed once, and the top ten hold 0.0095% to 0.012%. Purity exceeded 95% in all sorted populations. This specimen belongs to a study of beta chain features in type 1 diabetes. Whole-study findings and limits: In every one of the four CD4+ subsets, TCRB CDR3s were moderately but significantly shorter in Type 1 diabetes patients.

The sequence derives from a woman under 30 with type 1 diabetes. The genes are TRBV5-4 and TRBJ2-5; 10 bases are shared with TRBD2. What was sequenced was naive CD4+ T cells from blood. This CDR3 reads CASSLTSGTQETQYF. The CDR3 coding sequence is TGTGCCAGCAGCTTGACTAGCGGGACACAAGAGACCCAGTACTTC.